A selection of T cell receptor beta chains follows, all from one sample in a study of T-cell memory formation after mild COVID-19. Each CDR3 protein gets one entry after TCRdb re-called the 5' RACE reads with MiXCR. The sample yields around 390,000 distinct CDR3 sequences, about 15% seen once. Material: PBMCs or a T cell subset sorted from them (not recorded which). These TCRs come from a man younger than 30 who had mild COVID-19 (a few samples of this study predate the infection). Cell type and time point are not known. Each CDR3 is given with its conserved first and last residue. The order of the fields is D gene, J gene, V gene, clone size, CDR3 protein, CDR3 DNA. A D gene is named only where the DNA matches it firmly. The size field is filled for only some rows; it gives once, few, many or a size class.

NA	TRBJ1-1	TRBV28	few	CASSLYGVEAFF	TGTGCCAGCAGTTTATATGGGGTAGAAGCTTTCTTT
TRBD2	TRBJ2-5	TRBV4-3	few	CASSPGLAGGRAQETQYF	TGCGCCAGCAGCCCGGGACTAGCGGGGGGCAGAGCTCAAGAGACCCAGTACTTC
TRBD1	TRBJ2-1	TRBV5-1	few	CASKSGRGSASSYNEQFF	TGCGCCAGCAAGTCCGGCAGGGGGTCGGCCAGCTCCTACAATGAGCAGTTCTTC
NA	TRBJ1-5	TRBV30	NA	CAWSAQIGGDQPQHF	TGTGCCTGGAGTGCCCAGATCGGGGGGGATCAGCCCCAGCATTTT
NA	TRBJ2-3	TRBV4-3	few	CASSQVVWNTDTQYF	TGCGCCAGCAGCCAAGTGGTCTGGAACACAGATACGCAGTATTTT
TRBD2	TRBJ2-2	TRBV7-6	many	CASSLGAGVTGELFF	TGTGCCAGCAGCTTAGGAGCGGGGGTCACCGGGGAGCTGTTTTTT
NA	TRBJ2-7	TRBV3-1	NA	CASSRTTGGGGTYEQYF	TGTGCCAGCAGCCGGACCACGGGGGGCGGGGGTACCTACGAGCAGTACTTC
NA	TRBJ2-3	TRBV29-1	few	CSTRGSSTDTQYF	TGCAGCACCAGGGGTTCTAGCACAGATACGCAGTATTTT
TRBD1	TRBJ1-1	TRBV5-1	many	CASSRTGQNTEAFF	TGCGCCAGCAGCCGGACAGGTCAGAACACTGAAGCTTTCTTT
NA	TRBJ2-3	TRBV4-1	many	CASSHMALGVRADTQYF	TGCGCCAGCAGCCACATGGCCCTAGGAGTCCGCGCAGATACGCAGTATTTT